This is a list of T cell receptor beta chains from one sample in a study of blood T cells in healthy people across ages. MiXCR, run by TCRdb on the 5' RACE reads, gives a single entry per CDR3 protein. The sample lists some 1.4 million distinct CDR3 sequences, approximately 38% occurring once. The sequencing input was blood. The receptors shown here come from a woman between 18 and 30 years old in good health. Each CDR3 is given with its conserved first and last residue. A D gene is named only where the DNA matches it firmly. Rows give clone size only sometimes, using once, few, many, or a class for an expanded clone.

cdr3_aa: CAISDGVYEQFF; cdr3_nt: TGTGCCATCAGTGACGGGGTTTATGAGCAGTTCTTC; j_call: TRBJ2-1; d_call: NA; v_call: TRBV10-3; clone_size: NA
cdr3_aa: CASSFPTSGEDTQYF; cdr3_nt: TGTGCCAGCAGCTTCCCGACTAGCGGGGAGGATACGCAGTATTTT; j_call: TRBJ2-3; d_call: TRBD2; v_call: TRBV7-9; clone_size: NA
cdr3_aa: CASTPGLKSNEQFF; cdr3_nt: TGTGCCAGCACGCCGGGACTAAAGTCCAATGAGCAGTTCTTC; j_call: TRBJ2-1; d_call: TRBD2; v_call: TRBV6-6; clone_size: few
cdr3_aa: CASTMTGGFSGANVLTF; cdr3_nt: TGTGCCAGCACCATGACAGGGGGGTTCTCTGGGGCCAACGTCCTGACTTTC; j_call: TRBJ2-6; d_call: TRBD1; v_call: TRBV12-3/TRBV12-4; clone_size: NA
cdr3_aa: CASGLATTGVSYEQYF; cdr3_nt: TGTGCTAGTGGTTTGGCGACGACAGGAGTCTCCTACGAGCAGTACTTC; j_call: TRBJ2-7; d_call: NA; v_call: TRBV12-5; clone_size: NA
cdr3_aa: CAISVLGGGRWDIQPQHF; cdr3_nt: TGTGCCATCAGTGTCCTTGGAGGGGGACGGTGGGACATTCAGCCCCAGCATTTT; j_call: TRBJ1-5; d_call: NA; v_call: TRBV10-3; clone_size: few
cdr3_aa: CASSKGASQPQHF; cdr3_nt: TGTGCCAGCTCAAAGGGGGCGAGTCAGCCCCAGCATTTT; j_call: TRBJ1-5; d_call: TRBD1; v_call: TRBV18; clone_size: once
cdr3_aa: CASSLEQGLDNEQFF; cdr3_nt: TGTGCCAGCAGCTTAGAACAGGGATTGGACAATGAGCAGTTCTTC; j_call: TRBJ2-1; d_call: NA; v_call: TRBV13; clone_size: NA
cdr3_aa: CAWEPYNEQFF; cdr3_nt: TGTGCCTGGGAACCTTACAATGAGCAGTTCTTC; j_call: TRBJ2-1; d_call: NA; v_call: TRBV30; clone_size: NA
cdr3_aa: CAATGAAPITYNEQFF; cdr3_nt: TGTGCCGCGACAGGGGCGGCCCCGATTACCTACAATGAGCAGTTCTTC; j_call: TRBJ2-1; d_call: TRBD1; v_call: TRBV2; clone_size: NA
cdr3_aa: CASSQEAVSGRVDEQFF; cdr3_nt: TGCGCCAGCAGCCAAGAGGCCGTTAGCGGGAGAGTCGATGAGCAGTTCTTC; j_call: TRBJ2-1; d_call: TRBD2; v_call: TRBV4-1; clone_size: NA
cdr3_aa: CASSIQGTDEQYF; cdr3_nt: TGTGCCAGCAGTATCCAGGGGACGGACGAGCAGTACTTC; j_call: TRBJ2-7; d_call: NA; v_call: TRBV12-3/TRBV12-4; clone_size: few
cdr3_aa: CASSYSTSGGSGIQYF; cdr3_nt: TGTGCCAGCAGTTACTCGACTAGCGGGGGATCCGGGATCCAGTACTTC; j_call: TRBJ2-5; d_call: TRBD2; v_call: TRBV6-2/TRBV6-3; clone_size: NA
cdr3_aa: CSARVEWPPNGAFF; cdr3_nt: TGCAGTGCTAGAGTAGAATGGCCCCCTAACGGCGCTTTCTTT; j_call: TRBJ1-1; d_call: NA; v_call: TRBV20-1; clone_size: NA
cdr3_aa: CASSLARVGEGVEQYF; cdr3_nt: TGTGCCAGCAGCTTAGCCAGGGTTGGGGAGGGAGTTGAGCAGTACTTC; j_call: TRBJ2-7; d_call: TRBD2; v_call: TRBV7-9; clone_size: NA
cdr3_aa: CASSEPRTSGYEQYF; cdr3_nt: TGTGCCAGCAGTGAACCGAGGACTAGCGGCTACGAGCAGTACTTC; j_call: TRBJ2-7; d_call: TRBD2; v_call: TRBV6-1; clone_size: NA
cdr3_aa: CASRFDRVNTEAFF; cdr3_nt: TGTGCCAGCAGGTTCGACAGGGTGAACACTGAAGCTTTCTTT; j_call: TRBJ1-1; d_call: TRBD1; v_call: TRBV28; clone_size: NA
cdr3_aa: CASSQARFGEQYF; cdr3_nt: TGTGCCAGCAGCCAAGCGAGATTTGGCGAGCAGTACTTC; j_call: TRBJ2-7; d_call: NA; v_call: TRBV3-1; clone_size: NA
cdr3_aa: CASSPGTGRREAFF; cdr3_nt: TGTGCCAGCTCACCAGGGACAGGGAGGAGAGAAGCTTTCTTT; j_call: TRBJ1-1; d_call: TRBD1; v_call: TRBV18; clone_size: NA
cdr3_aa: CSARVSGETKNIQYF; cdr3_nt: TGCAGTGCTAGAGTTAGCGGGGAGACCAAAAACATTCAGTACTTC; j_call: TRBJ2-4; d_call: TRBD2; v_call: TRBV20-1; clone_size: NA
cdr3_aa: CAWRAAGSQETQYF; cdr3_nt: TGTGCCTGGAGAGCCGCCGGGAGTCAAGAGACCCAGTACTTC; j_call: TRBJ2-5; d_call: NA; v_call: TRBV30; clone_size: once
cdr3_aa: CASTTRMADQPQHF; cdr3_nt: TGTGCCAGCACGACAAGGATGGCCGATCAGCCCCAGCATTTT; j_call: TRBJ1-5; d_call: NA; v_call: TRBV6-6; clone_size: NA